The clone carrying this T cell receptor (beta chain) was observed many times. The antigen remains undetermined. This specimen belongs to a study of regulatory T cells in long-lasting Graves disease. Study results and limitations: Investigators studied peripheral blood only, not thyroid tissue. Patients with persistent disease showed a bias toward TRBV28, TRBJ1-2 and TRBJ2-5.

Trimming cost V 0 bases and J 3 bases; bases outside gene matches: 5. The CDR3 runs 16 residues. Per germline, CDR1 LGHDT and CDR2 YNNKEL (reference sequence). Time point denoted: newly diagnosed GD, antithyroid drugs for less than 3 months. TCR sequences were obtained from RNA taken from PBMCs. Arm-PCR of CDR3 regions and iRepertoire HTBI primers were used to build TCR beta libraries. TCRdb analysed the multiplex PCR reads with MiXCR anew, one entry per CDR3 protein. The sample shows about 350,000 distinct CDR3 sequences, about 16% of them seen only once. This sample was also put to use in a study of T cells in Graves' hyperthyroidism and ophthalmopathy. That work states: Patients counted as stable if ophthalmopathy did not develop within 18 months.

This TCR was sampled from a young woman with Graves disease. The chain uses TRBV3-1 and TRBJ2-5; 9 bases map to TRBD2. This specimen consisted of peripheral blood mononuclear cells (PBMCs), obtained at new diagnosis, from a patient treated with antithyroid drugs. The CDR3 coding sequence is TGTGCCAGCAGCCAAGAAGCAATAGCGGGAGAAGAGACCCAGTACTTC. This sequence encodes CASSQEAIAGEETQYF.